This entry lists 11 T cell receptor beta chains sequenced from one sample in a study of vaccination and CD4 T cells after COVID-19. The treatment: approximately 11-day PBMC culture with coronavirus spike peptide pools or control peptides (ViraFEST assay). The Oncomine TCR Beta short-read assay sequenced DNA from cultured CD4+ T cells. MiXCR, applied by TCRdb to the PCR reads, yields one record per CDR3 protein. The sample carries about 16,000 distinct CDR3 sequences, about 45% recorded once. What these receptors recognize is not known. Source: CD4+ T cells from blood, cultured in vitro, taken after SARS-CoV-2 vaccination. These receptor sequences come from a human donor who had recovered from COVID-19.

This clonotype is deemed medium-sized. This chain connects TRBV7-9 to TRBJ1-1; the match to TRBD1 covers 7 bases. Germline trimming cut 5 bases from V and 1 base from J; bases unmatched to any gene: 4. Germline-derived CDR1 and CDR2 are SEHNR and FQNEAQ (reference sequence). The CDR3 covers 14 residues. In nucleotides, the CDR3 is TGTGCCAGCAGCAACGGACAGGAGAACACTGAAGCTTTCTTT. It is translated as CASSNGQENTEAFF.

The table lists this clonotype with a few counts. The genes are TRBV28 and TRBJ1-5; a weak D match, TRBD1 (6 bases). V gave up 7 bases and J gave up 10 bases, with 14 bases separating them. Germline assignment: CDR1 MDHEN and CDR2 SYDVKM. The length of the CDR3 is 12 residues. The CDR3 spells CASTQQGPPQHF. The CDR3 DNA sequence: TGTGCCAGCACACAACAGGGTCCCCCCCAGCATTTT.

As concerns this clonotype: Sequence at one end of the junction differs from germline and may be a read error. CDR3 DNA: TGTGCCAGCTCGCTATACCTTGGTTCACCCTTCCACTTT. As protein: CASSLYLGSPFHF. The rearrangement uses TRBV12-3 or TRBV12-4 and TRBJ1-6; D is ambiguous. The CDR3 sequence is 13 residues long.

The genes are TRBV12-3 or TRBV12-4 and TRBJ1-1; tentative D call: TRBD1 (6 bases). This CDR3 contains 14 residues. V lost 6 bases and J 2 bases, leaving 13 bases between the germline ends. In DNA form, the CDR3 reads TGTGCCAGCAGCCAAAGGACAGTTAACACTGAAGCTTTCTTT. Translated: CASSQRTVNTEAFF.

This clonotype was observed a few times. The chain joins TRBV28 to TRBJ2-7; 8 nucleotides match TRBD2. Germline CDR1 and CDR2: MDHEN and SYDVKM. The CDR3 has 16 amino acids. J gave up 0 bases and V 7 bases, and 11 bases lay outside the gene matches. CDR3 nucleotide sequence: TGTGCCAGCACCCCGGGGGGGTCAGAGGGCTCCTACGAGCAGTACTTC. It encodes CASTPGGSEGSYEQYF.

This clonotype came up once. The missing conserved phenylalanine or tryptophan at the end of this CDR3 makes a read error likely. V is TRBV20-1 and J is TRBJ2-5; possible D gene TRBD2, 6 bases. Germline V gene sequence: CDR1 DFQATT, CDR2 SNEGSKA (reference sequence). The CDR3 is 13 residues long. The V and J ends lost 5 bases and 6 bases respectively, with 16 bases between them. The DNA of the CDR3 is TGCAGTGCTCAGATCGGAGGGAGACAGACCCAGTACTCC. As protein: CSAQIGGRQTQYS.

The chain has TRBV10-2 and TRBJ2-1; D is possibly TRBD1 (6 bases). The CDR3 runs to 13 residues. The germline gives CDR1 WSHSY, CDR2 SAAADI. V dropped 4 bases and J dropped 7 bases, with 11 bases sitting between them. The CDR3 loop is CASSGTGYNEQFF. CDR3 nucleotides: TGCGCCAGCAGTGGAACAGGGTATAATGAGCAGTTCTTC.

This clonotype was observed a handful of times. The CDR3 DNA sequence: TGTGCCAGCAGCCGGTCTAGCGGCCTAAGCAATGAGCAGTTCTTC. This translates into CASSRSSGLSNEQFF. The chain carries TRBV11-2 and TRBJ2-1; 7 positions agree with TRBD2. V lost 5 bases and J lost 6; bases outside the gene matches: 10. CDR1 is SGHAT and CDR2 is FQNNGV in the germline V gene. The length of the CDR3 is 15 residues.

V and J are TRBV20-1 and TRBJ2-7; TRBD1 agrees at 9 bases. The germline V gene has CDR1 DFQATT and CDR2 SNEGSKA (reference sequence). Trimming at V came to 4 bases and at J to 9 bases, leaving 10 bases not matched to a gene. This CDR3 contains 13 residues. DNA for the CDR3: TGCAGTGCTACACCGGGACAGGGTCGTAGGCAGTACTTC. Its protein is CSATPGQGRRQYF.

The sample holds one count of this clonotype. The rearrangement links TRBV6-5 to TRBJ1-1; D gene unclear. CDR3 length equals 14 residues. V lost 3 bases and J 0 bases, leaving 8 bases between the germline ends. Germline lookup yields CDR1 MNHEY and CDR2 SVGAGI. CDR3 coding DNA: TGTGCCAGCAGTTATGGGGTTATGAACACTGAAGCTTTCTTT. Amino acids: CASSYGVMNTEAFF.

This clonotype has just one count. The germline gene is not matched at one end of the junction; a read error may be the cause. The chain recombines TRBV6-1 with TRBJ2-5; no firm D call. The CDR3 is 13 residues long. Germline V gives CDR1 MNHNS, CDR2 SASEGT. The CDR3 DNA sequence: TGTGCCAGCAGTGCGGGTGGCCAAGAGACCCGGTACTTC. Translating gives CASSAGGQETRYF.